The source of this TCR beta chain is a study of beta chain features in type 1 diabetes (dated by TCRdb to between 2018 and 2020). Context from the whole study: No differences in mean age, gender distribution, total cell number or subset yield were found between patients and healthy donors. The study compared TCRB repertoires of sorted circulating CD4+ T cell subsets between recently diagnosed type 1 diabetes patients and matched healthy donors. Regulatory and stem cell-like memory subsets were obtained from only 8 patients and roughly eight healthy donors, while naive and central memory subsets were obtained from all 30 or so donors. A total of roughly 100 million sorted cells were examined across all samples, and the number of cells per subset was strongly correlated with RNA yield. The investigation overall reported the following: PCR might favor shorter templates, but patient and control samples were amplified and corrected together, so any skew would affect both groups equally. At VDJ recombination sites, type 1 diabetes patients had fewer insertions and more deleted nucleotides, which implies abnormalities in thymic rearrangement. Because cDNA was sequenced instead of genomic DNA, activated cells with high expression could be over-represented, although the groups did not differ in activation or CD3 levels. Naive, central memory and regulatory TCRB repertoires appeared to be more alike among patients than among healthy donors. Because the HLA sub-analyses included only small numbers of individuals, any influence of HLA type on TCRB rearrangement was left unresolved. Type 1 diabetes patients showed a moderate but significant shortening of TCRB CDR3 length in all four CD4+ subsets.

The High Capacity cDNA Reverse Transcription Kit was used to reverse transcribe all of the isolated RNA, meaning that expressed TCRB transcripts were what got sequenced. Naive, central memory and regulatory T cell samples underwent deep immunoSEQ sequencing, averaging about 3.57 million total reads per sample. Sorted cells were lysed in RLT buffer, and RNA was extracted using DNase-treated RNeasy Micro or Mini kits according to cell number. To prevent cross-contamination, each cell subset was processed individually, whereas patient and healthy donor samples were processed jointly. The immunoSEQ multiplex PCR was used to amplify TCRB sequences from cDNA, generating 87-bp fragments that spanned the CDR3 region. Sequencing of the amplicons was done on the Illumina HiSeq platform. In the authors' own workflow: PCR bias was computationally corrected using synthetic template baselines, reads within Hamming distance 2 were collapsed, and singletons that could not be merged were discarded. Reads were aligned against IMGT to assign V, D and J genes, CDR3 length and insertions or deletions at six rearrangement sites. Clonotype counts were normalized to sorted cell number within each subset before computing true diversity and Gini coefficients with the tcR R package. The overlap coefficient, calculated on TCRB nucleotide sequences, was used to quantify repertoire sharing. As a proxy for the pre-selection repertoire, out-of-frame TCRB sequences from naive cells were analyzed. In TCRdb, the immuneACCESS table is reduced to in-frame sequences with V and J assigned. These tables do not hold every clone; where another copy was compared, an unresolved V gene accounts for under half, and the others remain unexplained. The V and J calls and clone size are taken from that table; D and trimming were inferred from the DNA. For this sample there are 500,000 to 700,000 clones; roughly 16% appear just once. The ten top clones hold 0.09% to 0.095% of the sample.

The CDR3 contains 16 residues, cysteine and phenylalanine counted. Solely the CDR3 DNA is kept, with 48 bases framed from the first base. The V end gives up 0 bases and the J end 1 base, leaving 2 bases in the junction not matched to a gene. The germline V gene sets CDR1 to SGHTA and CDR2 to FQGNSA. Concerning this clone itself: The clone's antigen remains unknown. The record has no base qualities; no much larger clone is one base away.

Each donor gave one peripheral blood draw, around 100 mL on average, collected into heparinised tubes. Naive, central memory, regulatory and stem cell-like memory CD4+ T cells were sorted on a BD FACSAria II using a panel including CD45RO, CCR7, CD25, CD127, CD95 and CD27. Every sorted population had a purity above 95%. PBMCs were isolated right away by Lymphoprep density gradient centrifugation and were stained directly, without culture. To minimize batch effects, samples were stained and sorted in pairs, one healthy donor with one patient per experiment. In this chain, TRBV7-2 is recombined with TRBJ2-2, and 7 junctional nucleotides match TRBD1. Sequenced: naive CD4+ T cells from blood. The sample's cell subset or site label, in plain terms: true naive CD4+ T cells. This TCR was recovered from a man between 18 and 35 years old in good health. The CDR3 protein sequence reads: CASSLAGTVNTGELFF. DNA sequence: TGTGCCAGCAGCTTAGCCGGGACAGTGAACACCGGGGAGCTGTTTTTT. Here the CDR3 is joined to the reference TRBV7-2 and TRBJ2-2 genes, and the full variable domain is: GAGVSQSPSNKVTEKGKDVELRCDPISGHTALYWYRQSLGQGLEFLIYFQGNSAPDKSGLPSDRFSAERTGGSVSTLTIQRTQQEDSAVYLCASSLAGTVNTGELFFGEGSRLTVL.